This TCR beta chain appears in the sequencing data of a study of blood T cell repertoires in COVID-19. At the level of the study: The samples span acute and convalescent COVID-19 from the United States, Italy and Spain. The cDNA or gDNA used as material had been derived from T cells, B-cell-depleted T cells, or PBMCs.

Per the authors' pipeline: Amplified reference gene primers provided the basis for estimating nucleated cell counts. Data came from immunoSEQ multiplex PCR; TCRdb stores just in-frame clones and leaves some out. V and J calls and clone size are those listed in that table; D and trimming were worked out from the DNA. The data contain approximately 210,000 clones, about 90% of them singletons. This clonotype was obtained from a man aged 25 to 40 with acute or convalescent COVID-19. Sequences were obtained from peripheral blood.

The CDR3 bases are TGTGCCAGCAGCTTAGGGCAGGGGAGAGGTGCTTTCTTT. Protein: CASSLGQGRGAFF. The chain joins TRBV11-2 to TRBJ1-1, with D tentatively TRBD1 (6 bases). V shed 1 base and J shed 11 bases, with 14 bases lying between them. Germline V gene lookup returns CDR1 SGHAT and CDR2 FQNNGV. This CDR3 is 13 amino acids long.